This passage covers 22 T cell receptor beta chains from one sample sequenced in a study of OX40 agonist ivuxolimab in advanced cancers. Generated by immunoSEQ multiplex PCR, the TCRdb table keeps only in-frame clones and is missing some. The data hold tens of thousands of clones, with just under 90% observed a single time. The material sequenced was CD4+ or CD8+ T cells sorted from blood, taken in a trial of the OX40 agonist ivuxolimab. The origin of the receptors is an adult with an advanced solid tumor such as melanoma, head and neck, liver or kidney cancer.

Comment on this clone: The same CDR3 also results from other DNA sequences found in this sample. The genes are TRBV2 and TRBJ2-5; 7 bases agree with TRBD2. CDR3 length equals 12 residues. The germline CDR1 and CDR2 sequences are SNHLY and FYNNEI. V lost 4 bases, J lost 4 bases, and 0 bases stayed unmatched. CDR3 region: CASSGTRETQYF. The CDR3 nucleotides are TGTGCCAGCAGTGGGACTAGAGAGACCCAGTACTTC.

The chain has TRBV5-1 and TRBJ1-1; 7 bases fit TRBD1. Germline assignment: CDR1 SGHRS and CDR2 YFSETQ. This CDR3 has 13 residues. V shed 4 bases and J 7 bases; nucleotides not matched to a gene: 7. CDR3 sequence reads: CASSPGTESEAFF. The CDR3 nucleotides are TGCGCCAGCAGCCCGGGGACAGAGAGTGAAGCTTTCTTT.

This clone was seen once. The chain recombines TRBV29-1 with TRBJ1-2; maybe TRBD1 (5 bases). CDR3 length: 12 residues. Germline V gene lookup returns CDR1 SQVTM and CDR2 ANQGSEA. Trimming took 7 bases from V and 6 from J, leaving 15 bases between them. CDR3: CSGGGLGDGYTF. CDR3 bases: TGCAGCGGTGGGGGATTAGGGGATGGCTACACCTTC.

The gene calls are TRBV28 and TRBJ1-4, with D possibly TRBD1 on 5 matching bases. The V gene lost 6 bases and the J gene lost 8 bases, with 16 bases spanning the gap. Germline V gene data show CDR1 as MDHEN and CDR2 as SYDVKM. The CDR3 has 14 residues. DNA of the CDR3: TGTGCCAGCAGCCCCCCCGGGGGTAACGAAAAACTGTTTTTT. It is translated as CASSPPGGNEKLFF.

The chain uses TRBV5-8 and TRBJ2-3; the match to TRBD1 covers 7 bases. CDR3 length equals 15 residues. J was trimmed by 2 bases and V by 2 bases; bases with no gene match: 5. Germline V gene data show CDR1 as SGHTS and CDR2 as YDEGEE. The CDR3 coding sequence is TGTGCCAGCAGCTTCCGGACAGGAATCACAGATACGCAGTATTTT. Translation gives CASSFRTGITDTQYF.

The chain has TRBV28 and TRBJ2-1; 11 nucleotides line up with TRBD2. The CDR3 is made up of 14 amino acids. Trimming took 6 bases from V and 10 from J; bases not matched to a gene: 8. CDR1 is MDHEN, CDR2 SYDVKM, per germline. CDR3 residues: CASSRRLAGREQFF. The CDR3 DNA is TGTGCCAGCAGCCGTAGACTAGCGGGACGGGAGCAGTTCTTC. Together with reference TRBV28 and TRBJ2-1, the CDR3 gives the full variable domain: DVKVTQSSRYLVKRTGEKVFLECVQDMDHENMFWYRQDPGLGLRLIYFSYDVKMKEKGDIPEGYSVSREKKERFSLILESASTNQTSMYLCASSRRLAGREQFFGPGTRLTVL.

The V gene is TRBV4-1, the J gene TRBJ2-5; TRBD2 aligns across 8 bases. CDR1 is MGHRA and CDR2 is YSYEKL in the germline V gene. The CDR3 runs 15 residues. The V segment lost 4 bases and the J segment 4 bases; nucleotides outside the gene matches: 8. The CDR3 DNA is TGCGCCAGCAGCCGAGAGGGGCTAGCGGGAGAGACCCAGTACTTC. Translation gives CASSREGLAGETQYF.

The chain is built from TRBV5-1 and TRBJ2-7; D is undetermined. The length of the CDR3 is 12 residues. CDR1 and CDR2 from the germline V gene are SGHRS and YFSETQ. V was cut by 5 bases and J by 3 bases, with 9 bases left in between. The CDR3 sequence: CASRPDLYEQYF. CDR3 DNA: TGCGCCAGCAGACCTGACCTCTACGAGCAGTACTTC. Together with reference TRBV5-1 and TRBJ2-7, the CDR3 gives the full variable domain: KAGVTQTPRYLIKTRGQQVTLSCSPISGHRSVSWYQQTPGQGLQFLFEYFSETQRNKGNFPGRFSGRQFSNSRSEMNVSTLELGDSALYLCASRPDLYEQYFGPGTRLTVT.

The rearrangement links TRBV6-6 to TRBJ2-3; TRBD2 aligns across 9 bases. V lost 6 bases to trimming and J lost 6 bases; unmatched junction nucleotides: 13. Germline-derived CDR1 and CDR2 are MNHNY and SVGAGI (reference sequence). The CDR3 spans 16 residues. The CDR3 DNA sequence: TGTGCCAGCAGCGTCCTACTAGCGGGTACCGGGGATACGCAGTATTTT. Its translation is CASSVLLAGTGDTQYF.

This clone was seen only a few times. The chain uses TRBV6-1 and TRBJ2-5; D call uncertain. The germline V gene has CDR1 MNHNS and CDR2 SASEGT. The CDR3 is 11 residues long. The germline V and J ends were trimmed by 7 bases and 5 bases, with 8 bases remaining between them. The DNA for the CDR3 is TGTGCCAGCACCCCCGTTGAGACCCAGTACTTC. Translating it yields CASTPVETQYF.

The CDR3 spells CASSRSRDRGSRNEQFF. As DNA, the CDR3 is TGTGCCAGCAGCCGTTCAAGGGACAGGGGTAGTCGCAATGAGCAGTTCTTC. The chain has TRBV28 and TRBJ2-1; TRBD1 matches at 10 bases. The CDR3 loop spans 17 amino acids. Trimming at V came to 6 bases and at J to 6 bases, leaving 14 bases not matched to a gene. Germline lookup yields CDR1 MDHEN and CDR2 SYDVKM.

This chain uses TRBV5-6 with TRBJ1-1; unclear D gene. Germline assignment: CDR1 SGHDT and CDR2 YYEEEE. Trimming took 7 bases from V and 4 from J, leaving 14 bases between them. The CDR3 runs to 13 residues. The CDR3: CASGSLGSTEAFF. The DNA of the CDR3 is TGTGCCAGCGGTTCATTAGGGAGCACTGAAGCTTTCTTT.

This chain joins TRBV6-1 and TRBJ1-4; 10 bases are a match to TRBD1. This CDR3 is built from 14 residues. Germline lookup yields CDR1 MNHNS and CDR2 SASEGT. The ends lost 7 bases at V and 9 bases at J; junction bases unmatched: 8. The CDR3 protein is CASNLDRGPKKLFF. In nucleotides, the CDR3 is TGTGCCAGCAACCTCGACAGGGGGCCTAAAAAACTGTTTTTT.

The chain uses TRBV18 and TRBJ2-5; 7 bases are a match to TRBD1. V shed 3 bases and J 5 bases; nucleotides not matched to a gene: 9. The germline V gene encodes CDR1 KGHSH and CDR2 LQKENI. This CDR3 comprises 15 residues. CDR3 coding DNA: TGTGCCAGCTCACCGAGACAGGGTTCCTTTGAGACCCAGTACTTC. Its translation: CASSPRQGSFETQYF.

This chain links TRBV5-4 with TRBJ2-3, with 9 bases that match TRBD2. Looked up from germline, CDR1 is SGHNT and CDR2 is YYREEE (reference sequence). There are 16 residues in the CDR3. The V segment lost 0 bases and the J segment 2 bases; nucleotides outside the gene matches: 4. CDR3 DNA: TGTGCCAGCAGCTTGGATCTAGCGGGAATCACAGATACGCAGTATTTT. This encodes CASSLDLAGITDTQYF. Full variable domain (remainder filled in from reference TRBV5-4 and TRBJ2-3): ETGVTQSPTHLIKTRGQQVTLRCSSQSGHNTVSWYQQALGQGPQFIFQYYREEENGRGNFPPRFSGLQFPNYSSELNVNALELDDSALYLCASSLDLAGITDTQYFGPGTRLTVL.

This chain links TRBV7-2 with TRBJ2-2; the match to TRBD2 covers 7 bases. In germline, CDR1 is SGHTA, CDR2 FQGNSA. The CDR3 length is 13 residues. J lost 5 bases, V lost 6 bases, and 3 bases had no gene match. The CDR3 DNA follows: TGTGCCAGCAGGACTAGCTCTACCGGGGAGCTGTTTTTT. This translates into CASRTSSTGELFF.

The chain links TRBV7-3 to TRBJ2-2; D is ambiguous. In germline, CDR1 is SGHTA, CDR2 FQGTGA. The CDR3 covers 14 residues. Trimming removed 4 bases from V and 5 bases from J, with 11 bases in between. The CDR3 reads CASSSDVGTGELFF. CDR3 coding DNA: TGTGCCAGCAGCTCGGATGTGGGGACCGGGGAGCTGTTTTTT.

This clone was seen a handful of times. V and J are TRBV19 and TRBJ2-3, with D possibly TRBD2 on 5 matching bases. The ends were cut back, 6 bases at V and 2 bases at J, with 6 bases in the middle. The CDR3 totals 12 residues. CDR1 is LNHDA, CDR2 SQIVND, per germline (reference sequence). The CDR3 sequence is CASRDFTDTQYF. CDR3 sequence (DNA): TGTGCCAGTAGGGACTTCACAGATACGCAGTATTTT.

The V and J genes are TRBV28 and TRBJ2-4, with D possibly matching TRBD1 (6 bases). Germline loops: CDR1 MDHEN, CDR2 SYDVKM. Trimming left V 7 bases short and J 6 bases short, with 10 bases between. The CDR3 consists of 12 residues. The CDR3 reads CASNTGLNIQYF. The CDR3 nucleotides are TGTGCCAGCAACACAGGGTTAAACATTCAGTACTTC.

This sequence joins TRBV2 and TRBJ2-3, with 7 bases identical to TRBD2. The junction had 9 bases not matched to a gene; V was cut back by 6 bases and J by 6 bases. CDR1 is SNHLY and CDR2 is FYNNEI in the germline V gene. This CDR3 has 14 amino acids. CDR3 coding DNA: TGTGCCAGCAGACGGACTAGTGGTGCGGATACGCAGTATTTT. Protein sequence: CASRRTSGADTQYF.

The V gene is TRBV9, the J gene TRBJ2-5; D is perhaps TRBD1 (6 bases). V was clipped by 3 bases and J by 2 bases, with 14 bases between them. Germline CDR1 is SGDLS and CDR2 is YYNGEE. The CDR3 consists of 15 residues. The CDR3 bases are TGTGCCAGCAGCGGAGTGGGGGCCCCGCAAGAGACCCAGTACTTC. This codes for CASSGVGAPQETQYF.

This clone was recorded once. J is TRBJ2-3 and V is TRBV20-1; D remains unclear. CDR1 is DFQATT, CDR2 SNEGSKA, per germline (reference sequence). Trimming cost V 4 bases and J 7 bases, with 9 bases left between them. The CDR3 runs to 11 residues. The DNA of the CDR3 is TGCAGTGCTACCACCTCAAATACGCAGTATTTT. Amino acid sequence: CSATTSNTQYF.